The 19 T cell receptor beta chains below come from one sample, sequenced in a study of T cell responses to AZD1222 COVID-19 vaccine. Clones were sequenced by immunoSEQ multiplex PCR, and TCRdb holds only the in-frame ones, with some missing. Of about 120,000 clones listed, more than 75% were seen once; the top ten hold more than 10%. The material sequenced was peripheral blood, taken on day 0 of AZD1222 vaccination. The source is an adult in good health.

This clone has only one observation. The chain links TRBV19 to TRBJ2-7; 9 bases are a match to TRBD1. V lost 4 bases, J lost 7 bases, and 2 bases stayed unmatched. This CDR3 region has 12 residues. Germline CDR1 is LNHDA and CDR2 is SQIVND (reference sequence). The CDR3 is CASSNRGLEQYF. CDR3 DNA sequence: TGTGCCAGTAGTAACAGGGGGCTTGAGCAGTACTTC.

The J gene is TRBJ2-1, the V gene TRBV6-2 or TRBV6-3; D is ambiguous. The germline CDR1 and CDR2 sequences are MNHEY and SVGEGT. The CDR3 is made up of 14 amino acids. V was pared by 5 bases and J by 8 bases, with 16 bases between. CDR3 in DNA: TGTGCCAGCAGTGGTAAAGCTGTGAGCTATGAGCAGTTCTTC. Protein sequence: CASSGKAVSYEQFF.

The sample holds one count of this clone. The chain couples TRBV27 to TRBJ2-3, with 11 positions matching TRBD2. The germline V gene encodes CDR1 MNHEY and CDR2 SMNVEV (reference sequence). CDR3 length: 16 amino acids. V lost 5 bases and J lost 1; bases outside the gene matches: 5. In nucleotides, the CDR3 is TGTGCCAGCAGTCCAAAACTAGCGGGGGGCACAGATACGCAGTATTTT. Its translation: CASSPKLAGGTDTQYF.

This chain uses TRBV28 with TRBJ1-1; possible D gene TRBD1, 5 bases. V lost 7 bases to trimming and J lost 6 bases, with 21 bases between them. Germline values: CDR1 MDHEN, CDR2 SYDVKM. The CDR3 runs to 15 residues. The CDR3 spells CASIPSNSGSAEAFF. CDR3 bases: TGTGCCAGCATCCCATCCAACTCAGGGAGCGCTGAAGCTTTCTTT.

This chain's CDR3 is CASSLASRETQYF. Here the CDR3 DNA reads TGTGCCAGCAGCTTGGCCTCGAGGGAGACCCAGTACTTC. The chain is built from TRBV5-4 and TRBJ2-5; D unresolved. Germline loops: CDR1 SGHNT, CDR2 YYREEE (reference sequence). The germline V and J ends were trimmed by 0 bases and 5 bases, with 8 bases remaining between them. This CDR3 is 13 amino acids long.

This chain uses TRBV5-1 with TRBJ1-1; possible D gene TRBD1, 5 bases. Looked up from germline, CDR1 is SGHRS and CDR2 is YFSETQ. The germline V and J ends were trimmed by 0 bases and 0 bases, with 9 bases remaining between them. The CDR3 sequence is 15 residues long. CDR3 amino acids: CASSLGQLMNTEAFF. The CDR3 DNA sequence: TGCGCCAGCAGCTTGGGACAGCTTATGAACACTGAAGCTTTCTTT. The full variable domain, rest sourced from reference TRBV5-1 and TRBJ1-1, is KAGVTQTPRYLIKTRGQQVTLSCSPISGHRSVSWYQQTPGQGLQFLFEYFSETQRNKGNFPGRFSGRQFSNSRSEMNVSTLELGDSALYLCASSLGQLMNTEAFFGQGTRLTVV.

V and J are TRBV13 and TRBJ1-2; 10 positions agree with TRBD1. This CDR3 is 18 amino acids long. Losses at the gene ends were 0 bases for V and 0 bases for J; bases not matched to a gene: 7. Per germline, CDR1 PRHDT and CDR2 FYEKMQ (reference sequence). For the CDR3, the DNA is TGTGCCAGCAGCTTAGGGGAGGGACAGGGGCTCCCTAACTATGGCTACACCTTC. Its protein product is CASSLGEGQGLPNYGYTF.

The rearrangement uses TRBV6-1 and TRBJ1-6, with D uncertain. The V and J ends lost 4 bases and 9 bases respectively, with 19 bases between them. This CDR3 region has 16 residues. CDR1 is MNHNS and CDR2 is SASEGT in the germline V gene. The CDR3 DNA reads TGTGCCAGCAGTGCCGTTATTGGAGGTCGTAGTTCACCCCTCCACTTT. This codes for CASSAVIGGRSSPLHF.

This clone was seen just once. The chain couples TRBV5-5 to TRBJ2-3; D gene uncertain. V lost 5 bases and J lost 4, with 8 bases in between. The CDR3 spans 12 residues. Germline values: CDR1 SGHKS, CDR2 YYEKEE (reference sequence). The CDR3 sequence is CASSPPADTQYF. The CDR3 coding sequence is TGTGCCAGCAGTCCACCGGCAGATACGCAGTATTTT. Filled out from reference TRBV5-5 and TRBJ2-3, the complete variable domain reads DAGVTQSPTHLIKTRGQQVTLRCSPISGHKSVSWYQQVLGQGPQFIFQYYEKEERGRGNFPDRFSARQFPNYSSELNVNALLLGDSALYLCASSPPADTQYFGPGTRLTVL.

The chain is built from TRBV28 and TRBJ2-7; 15 bases map to TRBD2. The CDR3 consists of 15 residues. With 4 bases clipped from V and 8 bases from J, the junction kept 6 bases outside the gene matches. From germline, CDR1 is MDHEN and CDR2 SYDVKM. CDR3 loop: CASSSTGLAGGQQYF. DNA for the CDR3: TGTGCCAGCAGTTCCACGGGACTAGCGGGAGGACAGCAGTACTTC.

The chain is built from TRBV30 and TRBJ2-5, with no clear D. V was shortened by 2 bases and J by 4 bases, with 11 bases between the two germline ends. The CDR3 length is 13 residues. The germline V gene encodes CDR1 GTSNPN and CDR2 SVGIG (reference sequence). DNA of the CDR3: TGTGCCTGGAGTCGTAATAGCAGAGAGACCCAGTACTTC. Translation: CAWSRNSRETQYF.

V and J are TRBV7-9 and TRBJ1-6; 8 nucleotides align to TRBD1. The ends lost 2 bases at V and 13 bases at J; junction bases unmatched: 22. This CDR3 contains 19 residues. CDR1 is SEHNR and CDR2 is FQNEAQ in the germline V gene (reference sequence). The CDR3 loop is CASSLRGQANGPFFGPLHF. For the CDR3, the DNA is TGTGCCAGCAGCTTACGGGGACAGGCCAACGGACCCTTCTTTGGGCCCCTCCACTTT.

The chain links TRBV28 to TRBJ1-3; 10 bases are shared with TRBD1. CDR1 MDHEN and CDR2 SYDVKM come from the germline V gene. The CDR3 extends over 17 amino acids. V lost 7 bases and J lost 3; bases outside the gene matches: 12. DNA of the CDR3: TGTGCCAGCACCTCCCTGACAGGGGGCGTGGGTGGAAACACCATATATTTT. It encodes CASTSLTGGVGGNTIYF.

This chain links TRBV2 with TRBJ2-7; D perhaps matches TRBD2 (5 bases). Per germline, CDR1 SNHLY and CDR2 FYNNEI. The V end was cut by 4 bases, the J end by 2 bases, with 15 bases between. The CDR3 is 15 residues long. The CDR3 here is CASSVSRRTPYEQYF. The DNA for the CDR3 is TGTGCCAGCAGTGTCTCGCGGCGGACTCCCTACGAGCAGTACTTC. The full variable domain, in which reference TRBV2 and TRBJ2-7 provide the parts outside the CDR3, is EPEVTQTPSHQVTQMGQEVILRCVPISNHLYFYWYRQILGQKVEFLVSFYNNEISEKSEIFDDQFSVERPDGSNFTLKIRSTKLEDSAMYFCASSVSRRTPYEQYFGPGTRLTVT.

The V and J genes are TRBV24-1 and TRBJ1-2, with 10 positions matching TRBD1. CDR3 length: 15 amino acids. Looked up from germline, CDR1 is KGHDR and CDR2 is SFDVKD. Trimming at V came to 4 bases and at J to 2 bases, leaving 3 bases not matched to a gene. The CDR3 sequence is CATSERQGANYGYTF. CDR3 coding DNA: TGTGCCACCAGTGAGAGACAGGGGGCAAACTATGGCTACACCTTC.

The CDR3 loop reads CASSWGGGGEGYTF. The CDR3 nucleotides are TGCGCCAGCAGCTGGGGAGGTGGGGGCGAAGGCTACACCTTC. The chain couples TRBV5-1 to TRBJ1-2, with D tentatively TRBD1 (6 bases). V gave up 3 bases and J gave up 8 bases, with 17 bases separating them. The CDR3 has 14 amino acids. Germline V gene lookup returns CDR1 SGHRS and CDR2 YFSETQ.

V usage is TRBV30 and J usage is TRBJ2-7; TRBD2 aligns across 12 bases. CDR3 size: 13 residues. V shed 3 bases and J 4 bases; nucleotides not matched to a gene: 1. Germline CDR1 is GTSNPN and CDR2 is SVGIG (reference sequence). CDR3 nucleotide sequence: TGTGCCTGGAGCCTAGCGGGAGGGTACGAGCAGTACTTC. Translation: CAWSLAGGYEQYF.

The chain uses TRBV7-9 and TRBJ1-4; 8 nucleotides agree with TRBD1. CDR1 SEHNR and CDR2 FQNEAQ come from the germline V gene (reference sequence). V lost 5 bases to trimming and J lost 4 bases; unmatched junction nucleotides: 9. This CDR3 has 16 residues. The CDR3 DNA reads as TGTGCCAGCAGCCTCCTAACAGGGGGTTTTAATGAAAAACTGTTTTTT. It translates to CASSLLTGGFNEKLFF.

This chain joins TRBV29-1 and TRBJ2-7; D not certain. From germline, CDR1 is SQVTM and CDR2 ANQGSEA. The germline V and J ends were trimmed by 3 bases and 2 bases, with 8 bases remaining between them. This CDR3 has 12 amino acids. CDR3 nucleotide sequence: TGCAGCGTTGAGACCTCCCCCTACGAGCAGTACTTC. Protein: CSVETSPYEQYF.